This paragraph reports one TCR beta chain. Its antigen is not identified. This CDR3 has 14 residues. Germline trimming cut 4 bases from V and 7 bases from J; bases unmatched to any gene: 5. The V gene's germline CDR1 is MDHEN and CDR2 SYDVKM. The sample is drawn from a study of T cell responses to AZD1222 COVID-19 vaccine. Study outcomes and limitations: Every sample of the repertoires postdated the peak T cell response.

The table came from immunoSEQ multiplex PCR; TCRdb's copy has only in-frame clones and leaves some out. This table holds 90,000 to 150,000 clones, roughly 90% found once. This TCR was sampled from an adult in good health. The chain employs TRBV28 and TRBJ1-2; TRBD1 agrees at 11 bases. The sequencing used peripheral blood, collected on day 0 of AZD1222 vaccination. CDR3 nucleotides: TGTGCCAGCAGTTCCCAGGGACAGGGGGGTGGCTACACCTTC. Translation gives CASSSQGQGGGYTF.